The subject of this entry is one T cell receptor beta chain. The antigen is unknown. With 3 bases removed from V and 4 bases from J, the gap between germline ends came to 12 bases. CDR1 and CDR2 (germline): SGHAT, FQNNGV. The CDR3 contains 14 residues. The data stem from a study of neoadjuvant nivolumab and ipilimumab in lung cancer. Using immunoSEQ multiplex PCR, the repertoire was profiled, and TCRdb retains in-frame clones only, with some absent. This table has approximately 30,000 clones, roughly nine tenths appearing once. Study-wide findings and caveats: TCR richness and clonality were higher in tumors than adjacent uninvolved lung.

Sequenced here: peripheral blood, sampled after neoadjuvant nivolumab, alone or with ipilimumab, at or shortly before surgery. This chain joins TRBV11-2 and TRBJ1-1; no clear D. This receptor was identified in an adult with non-small cell lung cancer. Here the CDR3 DNA reads TGTGCCAGCAGCTTTACGGGTAAGGGCACTGAAGCTTTCTTT. Protein: CASSFTGKGTEAFF.